This T cell receptor (beta chain) was found in a study of blood T cell repertoires in COVID-19. The wider study: Nucleic acid was either cDNA or gDNA, and it came from T cells, B-cell-depleted T cells, or PBMCs.

Study processing details: Nucleated cell counts were estimated from reference gene primer amplification. The table came from immunoSEQ multiplex PCR; TCRdb's copy has only in-frame clones and leaves some out. The V and J calls and clone size come from that table; D and trimming were worked out from the DNA. The sample contains almost 200,000 clones, roughly 90% of which appear only once. Participants had their cohort set by participant-reported clinical history. Resolution of symptoms, clearance, or two negative PCRs was present in recovered Cohort 3 donors. The CDR3 runs 11 residues. The V end was cut by 5 bases, the J end by 8 bases, with 12 bases between. In germline, CDR1 is GTSNPN, CDR2 SVGIG (reference sequence).

This receptor was obtained from a woman between 18 and 30 years old who had recovered from COVID-19. V gene TRBV30 combines with J gene TRBJ1-2, with D maybe TRBD1 (5 bases). Sequencing used PBMCs or T cells enriched from blood (not recorded which). The CDR3 spells CAWLGGGGYTF. DNA for the CDR3: TGTGCCTGGTTGGGGGGAGGCGGCTACACCTTC.